This TCR beta chain derives from a study of T-cell reconstitution after alpha-beta-depleted transplantation in children. This clonotype has only a few counts. Its antigen remains unknown. Whole-study findings and limits: It was surviving recipient T cells and thymic progenitors that gave some patients high TCRbeta diversity at day 60. Expanded graft clones, several hundred of them, were reportedly the source of alpha-beta T cells about two months after transplant. T-cell counts and diversity at one year post-transplant came mainly from newly produced T cells.

Preparation of the TCRbeta library involved a method that used unique molecular identifiers. TCRdb re-derived calls from the PCR reads in MiXCR, one entry per CDR3 protein. The sample carries 450,000 to 550,000 distinct CDR3 sequences, 10% to 12% recorded once. The CDR3 contains 15 residues. The germline CDR1 and CDR2 sequences are SGHRS and YFSETQ. The V and J ends lost 6 bases and 4 bases, in that order; junction bases with no gene match: 8. The TCR was taken from a female patient aged 2 to 10 who had a stem cell transplant for aplastic anemia, so the T cells may come from the graft donor. This chain connects TRBV5-1 to TRBJ2-2; 8 nucleotides line up with TRBD1. Material: PBMCs, mostly from graft donor cells, obtained 180 days after TCRalphabeta/CD19-depleted stem cell transplant. CDR3 nucleotide sequence: TGCGCCAGCACCCACAGGGGGATTGGCACCGGGGAGCTGTTTTTT. It encodes CASTHRGIGTGELFF. Using reference TRBV5-1 and TRBJ2-2 for the parts outside the CDR3, the full variable domain is KAGVTQTPRYLIKTRGQQVTLSCSPISGHRSVSWYQQTPGQGLQFLFEYFSETQRNKGNFPGRFSGRQFSNSRSEMNVSTLELGDSALYLCASTHRGIGTGELFFGEGSRLTVL.